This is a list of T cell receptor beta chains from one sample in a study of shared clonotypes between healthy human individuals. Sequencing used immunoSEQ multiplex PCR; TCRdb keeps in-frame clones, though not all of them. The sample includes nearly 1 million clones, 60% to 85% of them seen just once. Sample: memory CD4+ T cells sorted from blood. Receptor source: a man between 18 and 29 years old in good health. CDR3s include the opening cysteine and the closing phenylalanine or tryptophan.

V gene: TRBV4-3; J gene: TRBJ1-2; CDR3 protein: CASSQVGMGGLFQGYTF
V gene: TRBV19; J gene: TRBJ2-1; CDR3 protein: CASSIFAGSSYNEQFF
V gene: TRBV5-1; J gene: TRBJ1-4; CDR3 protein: CASGPGQTNEKLFF
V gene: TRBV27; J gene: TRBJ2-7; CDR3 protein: CASRSGADLIYEQYF
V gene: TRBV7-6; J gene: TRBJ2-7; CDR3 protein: CASSAGLGPYEQYF
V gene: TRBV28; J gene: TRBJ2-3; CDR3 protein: CASSSTDTQYF
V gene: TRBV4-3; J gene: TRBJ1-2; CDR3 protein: CASSQPGQPYGGYTF
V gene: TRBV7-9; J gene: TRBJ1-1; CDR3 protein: CASARGKGANTEAFF
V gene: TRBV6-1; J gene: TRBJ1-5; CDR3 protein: CASSEAGGNQPQHF
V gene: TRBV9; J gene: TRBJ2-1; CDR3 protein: CASSLGGVGNYNEQFF
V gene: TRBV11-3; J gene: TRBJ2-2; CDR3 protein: CASSSPLGSGGVTGELFF
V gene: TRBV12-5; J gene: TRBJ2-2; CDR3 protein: CASGRGTGELFF
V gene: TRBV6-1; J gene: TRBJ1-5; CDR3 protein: CASEDRWGNQPQHF
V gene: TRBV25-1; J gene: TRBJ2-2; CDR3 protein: CASSEFRGNTGELFF
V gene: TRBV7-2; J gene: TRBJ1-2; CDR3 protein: CASSLDRSGLYGYTF
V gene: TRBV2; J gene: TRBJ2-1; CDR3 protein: CASSVGTSGRPRFF
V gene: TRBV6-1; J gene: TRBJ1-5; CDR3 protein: CASSATGGVGQPQHF
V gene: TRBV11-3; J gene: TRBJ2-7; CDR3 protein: CASSLSSGYYEQYF
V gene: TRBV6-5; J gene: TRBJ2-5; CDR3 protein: CASTPGGAGRETQYF
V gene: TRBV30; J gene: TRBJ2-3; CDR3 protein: CAWSGGTDTQYF
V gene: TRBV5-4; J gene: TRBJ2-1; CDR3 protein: CASWRWSGEHNEQFF
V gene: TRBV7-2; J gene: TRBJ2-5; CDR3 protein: CASSLQTSDQETQYF
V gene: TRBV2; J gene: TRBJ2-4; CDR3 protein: CASSVPADIQYF
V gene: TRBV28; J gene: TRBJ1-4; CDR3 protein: CASSSHGGAEKLFF
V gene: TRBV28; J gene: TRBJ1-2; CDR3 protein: CASRRQGKEDGYTF
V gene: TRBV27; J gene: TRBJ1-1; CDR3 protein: CASSLYGGTEAFF
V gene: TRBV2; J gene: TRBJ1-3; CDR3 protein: CASSTDRGSGNTIYF
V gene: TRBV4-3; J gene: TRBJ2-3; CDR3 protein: CASSQEGWGPGADTQYF
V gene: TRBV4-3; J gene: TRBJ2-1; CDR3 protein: CASSQTLSGSSYNEQFF
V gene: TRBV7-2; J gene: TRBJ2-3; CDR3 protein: CASSLAGTVLTDTQYF
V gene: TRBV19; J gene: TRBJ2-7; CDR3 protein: CASSSGTISYEQYF
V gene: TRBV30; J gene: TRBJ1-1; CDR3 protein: CAWGQSGSRAFF
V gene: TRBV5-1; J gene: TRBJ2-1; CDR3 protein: CASSATGSNNEQFF
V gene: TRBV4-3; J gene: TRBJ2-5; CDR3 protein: CASSLEGLWETQYF
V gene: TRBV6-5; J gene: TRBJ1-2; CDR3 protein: CASSSPGERGYTF
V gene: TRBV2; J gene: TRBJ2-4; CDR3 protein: CASSDLGQGSAGGVQYF
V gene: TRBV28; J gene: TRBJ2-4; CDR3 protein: CASSLIGGKNIQYF
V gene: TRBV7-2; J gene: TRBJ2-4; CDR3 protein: CASSERASGDLAKNIQYF
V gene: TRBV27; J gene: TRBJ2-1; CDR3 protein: CASRSRGGFRNEQFF
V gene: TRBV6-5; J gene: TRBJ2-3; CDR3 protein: CARSGAGGTDTQYF
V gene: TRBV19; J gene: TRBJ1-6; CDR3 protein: CASRGEGTSPLHF
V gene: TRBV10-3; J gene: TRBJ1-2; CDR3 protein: CAINTAVNYGYTF
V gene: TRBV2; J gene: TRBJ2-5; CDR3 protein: CASSRAYQETQYF
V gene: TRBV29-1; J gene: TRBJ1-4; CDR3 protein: CSVGAGTGSINEKLFF
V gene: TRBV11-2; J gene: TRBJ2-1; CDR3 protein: CASSRSGGAGEQFF
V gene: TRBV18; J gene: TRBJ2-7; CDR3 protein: CASSPSGTNYEQYF
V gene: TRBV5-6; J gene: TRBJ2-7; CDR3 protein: CASSLKGRTGGYEQYF
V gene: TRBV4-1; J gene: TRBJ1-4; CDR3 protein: CASSQDVSSTNEKLFF